Below are 27 T cell receptor beta chains sequenced from a single sample in a study of blood T cell repertoires in COVID-19. Produced via immunoSEQ multiplex PCR; TCRdb's table is partial and in-frame only. Counted here are a few hundred thousand clones, around 91% occurring once; the ten biggest clones make up around 2.3%. The sample was peripheral blood. These receptors were taken from a woman aged 60-70 years with COVID-19, enrolled during active disease.

This clone occurred a few times. V is TRBV12-3 or TRBV12-4 and J is TRBJ1-1; possibly TRBD1 for D (6 bases). This CDR3 has 12 amino acids. The V and J ends lost 5 bases and 7 bases respectively, with 11 bases between them. CDR3 amino acids: CASSRTALEAFF. The CDR3 DNA reads TGTGCCAGCAGTAGGACAGCGCTTGAAGCTTTCTTT.

This clone turned up a few times. The chain combines TRBV6-2 or TRBV6-3 with TRBJ2-5, with 10 bases lining up with TRBD2. This CDR3 is 19 amino acids long. Germline V CDR1 and CDR2: MNHEY, SVGEGT. Trimming removed 0 bases from V and 7 bases from J; junction bases left unmatched: 17. The CDR3: CASSYSESSGGLDGGTQYF. The DNA of the CDR3 is TGTGCCAGCAGTTACTCGGAGTCTAGCGGGGGCCTCGATGGTGGGACCCAGTACTTC.

This clone showed up just a few times. This CDR3 reads CASYPGDRGYSPLHF. The DNA of the CDR3 is TGTGCCAGCTACCCCGGGGACAGGGGCTACTCACCCCTCCACTTT. The genes are TRBV5-8 and TRBJ1-6, with 10 positions matching TRBD1. CDR3 length: 15 amino acids. The V gene's germline CDR1 is SGHTS and CDR2 YDEGEE. V shed 7 bases and J 10 bases; nucleotides not matched to a gene: 11.

The chain employs TRBV15 and TRBJ2-1; a weak D match, TRBD1 (6 bases). Looked up from germline, CDR1 is LNHNV and CDR2 is YYDKDF (reference sequence). Between the trimmed V and J ends, which lost 0 bases and 7 bases, there was a span of 10 bases. This CDR3 has 14 residues. The CDR3, as DNA: TGTGCCACCAGCAGAGAGATCAGGGGTAATGAGCAGTTCTTC. It translates to CATSREIRGNEQFF.

The chain links TRBV6-5 to TRBJ1-2; 10 positions match TRBD1. The CDR3 loop spans 14 amino acids. V was pared by 5 bases and J by 4 bases, with 4 bases of the junction left unmatched. From germline, CDR1 is MNHEY and CDR2 SVGAGI. CDR3 sequence (DNA): TGTGCCAGCAGTCGACAGGGGGCCGGCTATGGCTACACCTTC. It is translated as CASSRQGAGYGYTF.

On this clone itself: One junction end disagrees with the germline gene, perhaps due to a read error. CDR3: CASRQDSQETQYF. The CDR3 region has the DNA TGTGCCAGCAGACAAGACAGTCAAGAGACCCAGTACTTC. The V call is TRBV14, the J call TRBJ2-5, with a possible D match to TRBD1 (5 bases). Germline values: CDR1 SGHDN, CDR2 FVKESK. CDR3 length equals 13 residues.

V is TRBV7-2 and J is TRBJ1-3; no clear D. This CDR3 is built from 15 residues. Germline V lookup: CDR1 SGHTA, CDR2 FQGNSA. Trimming stripped 2 bases from V and 2 bases from J, with 10 bases between. The CDR3 DNA follows: TGTGCCAGCAGCTTATTGGCAGGCGCTGGAAACACCATATATTTT. Its translation: CASSLLAGAGNTIYF.

V usage is TRBV2 and J usage is TRBJ2-5; 10 bases align to TRBD1. The CDR3 contains 14 residues. V lost 6 bases and J lost 4; bases outside the gene matches: 5. Germline values: CDR1 SNHLY, CDR2 FYNNEI. The CDR3 here is CASRATGGAETQYF. CDR3 DNA sequence: TGTGCCAGCAGGGCGACAGGGGGCGCAGAGACCCAGTACTTC.

V and J are TRBV30 and TRBJ2-1; 12 bases fit TRBD2. With 3 bases clipped from V and 9 bases from J, the junction kept 9 bases outside the gene matches. Germline CDR1 reads GTSNPN; CDR2 reads SVGIG (reference sequence). The CDR3 sequence is 15 residues long. The CDR3 protein is CAWSASGGASREQFF. DNA of the CDR3: TGTGCCTGGAGCGCTAGCGGGGGGGCTTCCCGTGAGCAGTTCTTC. Together with reference TRBV30 and TRBJ2-1, the CDR3 gives the full variable domain: SQTIHQWPATLVQPVGSPLSLECTVEGTSNPNLYWYRQAAGRGLQLLFYSVGIGQISSEVPQNLSASRPQDRQFILSSKKLLLSDSGFYLCAWSASGGASREQFFGPGTRLTVL.

The rearrangement uses TRBV19 and TRBJ2-2; 8 positions agree with TRBD1. V shed 7 bases, J shed 2 bases, and the junction held 15 bases outside the gene matches. The CDR3 is 18 amino acids. The V gene's germline CDR1 is LNHDA and CDR2 SQIVND (reference sequence). The CDR3 sequence: CASTPGTGWVRNTGELFF. The DNA of the CDR3 is TGTGCCAGTACCCCGGGGACAGGCTGGGTTAGAAACACCGGGGAGCTGTTTTTT.

This chain uses TRBV9 with TRBJ1-5; 7 bases map to TRBD1. Germline V gene lookup returns CDR1 SGDLS and CDR2 YYNGEE. V lost 0 bases and J lost 9; bases outside the gene matches: 3. CDR3 size: 13 residues. CDR3 amino acids: CASSVDQGGPQHF. The DNA of the CDR3 is TGTGCCAGCAGCGTAGATCAGGGGGGGCCCCAGCATTTT.

The V gene is TRBV3-1 (or the pseudogene TRBV3-2), the J gene TRBJ1-2; 8 bases map to TRBD1. The V gene end was trimmed by 0 bases and the J gene end by 2 bases; junction bases not matched to a gene: 8. This CDR3 is 17 amino acids long. The V gene's germline CDR1 is LGHDT and CDR2 YNNKEL (reference sequence). CDR3 nucleotides: TGTGCCAGCAGCCAAGATCTTGGGACAGGAATGAACTATGGCTACACCTTC. Its protein is CASSQDLGTGMNYGYTF.

This chain uses TRBV5-1 with TRBJ1-1; tentative D call: TRBD1 (6 bases). Germline V gene lookup returns CDR1 SGHRS and CDR2 YFSETQ. The CDR3 extends over 16 amino acids. Trimming stripped 4 bases from V and 5 bases from J, with 21 bases between. The chain's CDR3 is CASSEGGRGLLTEAFF. CDR3 DNA: TGCGCCAGCAGCGAGGGAGGGCGGGGGCTTTTAACTGAAGCTTTCTTT.

This clone was counted once. The sample has other DNA sequences that encode this CDR3 too. J is TRBJ1-1 and V is TRBV19; D unclear. Germline V gene data show CDR1 as LNHDA and CDR2 as SQIVND (reference sequence). The CDR3 extends over 13 amino acids. Trimming shortened V by 3 bases and J by 1 base, and 6 bases separated the two germline ends. This CDR3 reads CASSIRGNTEAFF. CDR3 nucleotide sequence: TGTGCCAGTAGTATTCGAGGGAACACTGAAGCTTTCTTT.

This chain links TRBV7-2 with TRBJ2-7, with TRBD1 matching 7 bases. This CDR3 region has 15 residues. Per germline, CDR1 SGHTA and CDR2 FQGNSA. The junction had 10 bases not matched to a gene; V was cut back by 6 bases and J by 2 bases. CDR3 sequence reads: CASSVLGDRAYEQYF. CDR3 coding DNA: TGTGCCAGCAGTGTGCTCGGAGACAGGGCCTACGAGCAGTACTTC.

V gene TRBV16 combines with J gene TRBJ1-5; a possible D gene is TRBD1 (5 bases). The V gene's germline CDR1 is KGHSY and CDR2 FQNENV. The CDR3 contains 17 residues. V dropped 4 bases and J dropped 2 bases, with 18 bases sitting between them. The DNA of the CDR3 is TGTGCCAGCAGCCCAAAGCCAGGGCCGGGGGGCAATCAGCCCCAGCATTTT. Its protein product is CASSPKPGPGGNQPQHF.

This chain uses TRBV7-9 with TRBJ1-4, with TRBD1 identical over 8 bases. The CDR3 loop spans 17 amino acids. In germline, CDR1 is SEHNR, CDR2 FQNEAQ (reference sequence). V lost 5 bases to trimming and J lost 0 bases; unmatched junction nucleotides: 8. CDR3 residues: CASSPGWGQATNEKLFF. The CDR3 coding sequence is TGTGCCAGCAGCCCCGGATGGGGACAGGCAACTAATGAAAAACTGTTTTTT.

The CDR3 bases are TGCGCCAGCAGTGTCTTTAGCTCCTACAATGAGCAGTTCTTC. Amino acids: CASSVFSSYNEQFF. The chain uses TRBV10-2 and TRBJ2-1; D ambiguous. CDR1 WSHSY and CDR2 SAAADI come from the germline V gene. V was trimmed by 4 bases and J by 0 bases, leaving 7 bases between them. The CDR3 consists of 14 residues.

V and J are TRBV5-6 and TRBJ2-3; TRBD2 aligns across 10 bases. Germline V lookup: CDR1 SGHDT, CDR2 YYEEEE. The CDR3 has 15 residues. The trim removed 4 bases at V and 0 bases at J, leaving 2 bases unmatched. The chain's CDR3 is CASSPAGGSTDTQYF. Written as DNA, the CDR3 is TGTGCCAGCAGCCCAGCGGGGGGGAGCACAGATACGCAGTATTTT.

The chain carries TRBV7-2 and TRBJ1-1, with TRBD1 matching over 7 bases. With V trimmed by 0 bases and J by 1 base, 8 bases remained unmatched. CDR3 length: 17 amino acids. The V gene's germline CDR1 is SGHTA and CDR2 FQGNSA. This CDR3 reads CASSLAPSGTANTEAFF. The CDR3, as DNA: TGTGCCAGCAGCTTAGCGCCCTCCGGGACAGCGAACACTGAAGCTTTCTTT.

V gene TRBV6-1 combines with J gene TRBJ1-1; the match to TRBD1 covers 8 bases. The CDR3 runs 14 residues. Trimming took 3 bases from V and 1 from J; bases not matched to a gene: 1. The V gene's germline CDR1 is MNHNS and CDR2 SASEGT. DNA for the CDR3: TGTGCCAGCAGTGACAGGGGGCAGAACACTGAAGCTTTCTTT. This sequence encodes CASSDRGQNTEAFF.

This chain joins TRBV4-2 and TRBJ1-5; 8 bases are shared with TRBD1. The CDR3 sequence is 14 residues long. Germline CDR1 reads LGHNA; CDR2 reads YNFKEQ. J was trimmed by 4 bases and V by 5 bases; bases with no gene match: 4. For the CDR3, the DNA is TGTGCCAGCAGCACGACAGGGGATAATCAGCCCCAGCATTTT. Translated: CASSTTGDNQPQHF.

The chain employs TRBV20-1 and TRBJ1-6; 7 bases agree with TRBD1. Germline V gene data show CDR1 as DFQATT and CDR2 as SNEGSKA (reference sequence). The CDR3 extends over 15 amino acids. V was pared by 3 bases and J by 1 base, with 3 bases of the junction left unmatched. The CDR3 DNA reads as TGCAGTGCTAGTTCAGGGGGGTCCTATAATTCACCCCTCCACTTT. It codes for CSASSGGSYNSPLHF.

The V and J genes are TRBV18 and TRBJ1-2; TRBD1 matches at 9 bases. The CDR3 is 15 amino acids. V was clipped by 2 bases and J by 4 bases; unmatched bases: 5. Germline V gives CDR1 KGHSH, CDR2 LQKENI. CDR3 DNA: TGTGCCAGCTCACCAAACAGGGGGCCCGGCTATGGCTACACCTTC. This sequence encodes CASSPNRGPGYGYTF.

This chain links TRBV11-2 with TRBJ1-3; D may be TRBD1 (5 bases). The CDR3 spans 14 residues. The ends were cut back, 5 bases at V and 5 bases at J, with 13 bases in the middle. Germline lookup yields CDR1 SGHAT and CDR2 FQNNGV. The CDR3 reads CASSTSGLRNTIYF. The CDR3 DNA reads TGTGCCAGCAGCACCTCAGGGCTCCGAAACACCATATATTTT. The whole variable domain, filled in from reference TRBV11-2 and TRBJ1-3, reads EAGVAQSPRYKIIEKRQSVAFWCNPISGHATLYWYQQILGQGPKLLIQFQNNGVVDDSQLPKDRFSAERLKGVDSTLKIQPAKLEDSAVYLCASSTSGLRNTIYFGEGSWLTVV.

This chain connects TRBV21-1 to TRBJ2-7; the D segment call TRBD1 is taken from the table without a DNA check. TRBV21-1 is flagged as a pseudogene. This CDR3 is 17 amino acids long. CDR3 sequence (DNA): TGTGCCAGCAGTAGCTTTTGTCGCAGGACAGGGGACCACGAGCAGTACTTC. Translation gives CASSSFCRRTGDHEQYF.

The rearrangement joins TRBV7-6 to TRBJ1-1; the match to TRBD1 covers 7 bases. The CDR3 covers 18 residues. Germline trimming cut 2 bases from V and 3 bases from J; bases unmatched to any gene: 15. The germline V gene encodes CDR1 SGHVS and CDR2 FNYEAQ. The CDR3, as DNA: TGTGCCAGCAGCTTAAACCCGCCGACAGGGCCATTGGACACTGAAGCTTTCTTT. It translates to CASSLNPPTGPLDTEAFF.